This TCR beta chain was documented in a study of blood T cell repertoires in COVID-19. Study overall: Some COVID-19 samples were acute and others convalescent; all came from the United States, Italy and Spain. Sources were T cells, B-cell-depleted T cells, or PBMCs; the material itself was cDNA or gDNA.

Repertoires were generated with immunoSEQ multiplex PCR, while TCRdb's copy carries only in-frame clones and drops some. This table holds about 330,000 clones, roughly 90% found once. Per germline, CDR1 MNHEY and CDR2 SVGAGI. V was shortened by 0 bases and J by 5 bases, with 13 bases between the two germline ends. There are 15 residues in the CDR3. The rearrangement joins TRBV6-5 to TRBJ1-1, with a possible D match to TRBD1 (6 bases). Sequencing was done on a sample of peripheral blood. The receptor was isolated from a woman between 45 and 65 years old with active or convalescent COVID-19. This CDR3 is CASSYSRGWITEAFF. The CDR3 nucleotides are TGTGCCAGCAGTTACTCGAGGGGGTGGATTACTGAAGCTTTCTTT.